This TCR beta chain emerged from a study of neurological immune-mediated disorders. For this clonotype: Its matching antigen is unknown.

The length of the CDR3 is 12 residues. The germline gives CDR1 DFQATT, CDR2 SNEGSKA (reference sequence). The ends were cut back, 5 bases at V and 7 bases at J, with 15 bases in the middle. The unsorted libraries originated from 2 million PBMCs that had been stored at -80 C. Each TCR transcript was tagged with a 10-nucleotide random UMI during 5'RACE. TCRdb independently ran MiXCR on the 5' RACE reads; one entry per CDR3 protein. Found here are 110,000 or so distinct CDR3 sequences, about 3.4% of them singletons; the top ten hold over 1%. Whole-study findings and limits: HTLV-1-associated myelopathy showed the most TCR clonal expansion; multiple sclerosis the least, below healthy controls. CDR3 amino acid sequences of expanded clones were not shared across subjects, a result suggesting private repertoires in all groups.

The V call is TRBV20-1, the J call TRBJ2-7; no definite D call. Sequencing was carried out using PBMCs. This TCR came from a woman aged 25-40 years with multiple sclerosis. Here the CDR3 reads CSAHQGPGEQYF. The DNA of the CDR3 is TGCAGTGCTCATCAAGGACCTGGAGAGCAGTACTTC.